These T cell receptor beta chains were read from a single sample in a study of identical twins. A single record per CDR3 protein comes from TCRdb applying MiXCR to the 5' RACE reads. The top ten hold 4% to 5.5% of the sample, which has about 730,000 distinct CDR3 sequences, less than 25% seen once. The sample was also reused in another study, on T cells expressing NK-cell markers.

Sequencing was carried out using PBMCs. Receptors were obtained from a young woman in good health. CDR3s include the opening cysteine and the closing phenylalanine or tryptophan. The D gene is left open where the match is weak. Clone size, where shown, is once, few, many, or a class for clones that have expanded.

D	V	size	J	DNA	CDR3
TRBD1	TRBV5-6	few	TRBJ2-2	TGTGCCAGCAGGCAGGGGGCTATTGCCGGGGAGCTGTTTTTT	CASRQGAIAGELFF
-	TRBV5-6	-	TRBJ2-3	TGTGCCAGCCATAGTGGGGATACGCAGTATTTT	CASHSGDTQYF
TRBD2	TRBV24-1	-	TRBJ2-1	TGTGCCACCAGTGATCCAACTAGCGGGGGTTACAATGAGCAGTTCTTC	CATSDPTSGGYNEQFF
TRBD2	TRBV6-5	-	TRBJ2-1	TGTGCCAGCAGTTCCCGGGGTAGCGGGATGCGCAATGAGCAGTTCTTC	CASSSRGSGMRNEQFF
-	TRBV6-5	-	TRBJ2-7	TGTGCCAGCAGTTTCTCCGGGAGTCGGAGGAGATCCTACGAGCAGTACTTC	CASSFSGSRRRSYEQYF
TRBD1	TRBV4-3	-	TRBJ1-4	TGCGCCAGCAGCCTTTCGACAGGGAGCGGTGAAAAACTGTTTTTT	CASSLSTGSGEKLFF
-	TRBV29-1	many	TRBJ1-1	TGCAGCGTTGACCGGGGAGGCGACACTGAAGCTTTCTTT	CSVDRGGDTEAFF
-	TRBV10-3	few	TRBJ1-1	TGTGCCATCAGTGATGGCGCGTCAGAGACATTAGAAGCTTTCTTT	CAISDGASETLEAFF
-	TRBV7-2	-	TRBJ2-1	TGTGCCAGCAGCTTTGTTAGTGACCGGAGGGGAAAACAGTTCTTC	CASSFVSDRRGKQFF
-	TRBV6-5	few	TRBJ2-3	TGTGCCAGCAGTTACCCCGGTCATCTAGATACGCAGTATTTT	CASSYPGHLDTQYF
-	TRBV24-1	few	TRBJ2-1	TGTGCCACCAGTGACCCGCCGAGGGCCAATGAGCAGTTCTTC	CATSDPPRANEQFF
TRBD1	TRBV15	few	TRBJ2-7	TGTGCCACCAGCAGAGATCTGAAAGGGGGCGCCGAGCAGTACTTC	CATSRDLKGGAEQYF
-	TRBV7-2	many	TRBJ2-7	TGTGCCAGCAGCCCACATATCTCCTACGAGCAGTACTTC	CASSPHISYEQYF
-	TRBV29-1	few	TRBJ2-4	TGCAGCGTTGGTGGAGGGTTCAGGAACATTCAGTACTTC	CSVGGGFRNIQYF
-	TRBV4-3	few	TRBJ1-4	TGCGCCAGCAGCCGGACGGGACTGCCGAATGAAAAACTGTTTTTT	CASSRTGLPNEKLFF
-	TRBV10-3	many	TRBJ2-3	TGTGCCATCGAAGGTACTAGGTCAGATACGCAGTATTTT	CAIEGTRSDTQYF
-	TRBV12-3/TRBV12-4	-	TRBJ2-7	TGTGCCAGCAGCCGTCTGGGGCCCTACGAGCAGTACTTC	CASSRLGPYEQYF
-	TRBV9	few	TRBJ1-1	TGTGCCAGCAGCTCCCGGGACGGTCGCATGAACACTGAAGCTTTCTTT	CASSSRDGRMNTEAFF
TRBD1	TRBV5-1	few	TRBJ1-6	TGCGCCAGCAGCTTGGAACAGGGGGTGAACCTCCACTTT	CASSLEQGVNLHF
-	TRBV12-3/TRBV12-4	-	TRBJ2-5	TGTGCCAGCAGGATTGGCGCAACTCAGACCCAGTACTTC	CASRIGATQTQYF
-	TRBV20-1	few	TRBJ2-3	TGCAGTGCTAATTTTCGCGGAAGGGCAGATACGCAGTATTTT	CSANFRGRADTQYF
TRBD2	TRBV7-2	-	TRBJ2-1	TGTGCCAGCAGCTTAGCGCGCGGGGCCCTACGGGGGGGGAATGAGCAGTTCTTC	CASSLARGALRGGNEQFF
TRBD2	TRBV5-1	-	TRBJ2-5	TGCGCCAGCAGCTTGGGTCGTTTAGCGGGGGATCCTAAAGGAGAGACCCAGTACTTC	CASSLGRLAGDPKGETQYF
-	TRBV7-9	few	TRBJ2-6	TGTGCCCTAGGATACCGGGTCTCTGGGGCCAACGTCCTGACTTTC	CALGYRVSGANVLTF
TRBD1	TRBV19	-	TRBJ1-1	TGTGCCAGTAGCCGACAGGGGGAGGAGGCTGAAGCTTTCTTT	CASSRQGEEAEAFF
-	TRBV20-1	-	TRBJ1-4	TGCAGTGCTAGAGAGGGAGGGACATGGAACGAAAAACTGTTTTTT	CSAREGGTWNEKLFF
-	TRBV5-1	few	TRBJ1-1	TGCGCCAGCAGTCGGTTTGTGGAGGGCACTGAAGCTTTCTTT	CASSRFVEGTEAFF
TRBD2	TRBV20-1	-	TRBJ2-7	TGCAGTGCAGCGACTAGCTTTAATGAGCAGTACTTC	CSAATSFNEQYF
TRBD2	TRBV20-1	-	TRBJ2-1	TGCAGTGCTAGAGACCCTCGCAGCGGGGGGTTTTACAATGAGCAGTTCTTC	CSARDPRSGGFYNEQFF
-	TRBV3-1	-	TRBJ2-7	TGTGCCAGCAGCCAAGATCCATACAGCGAGCAGTACTTC	CASSQDPYSEQYF
TRBD2	TRBV10-3	-	TRBJ2-5	TGTGCCATCAGCTTGACTAGCGGGGGGGCCGAGTCGGTAACCCAGTACTTC	CAISLTSGGAESVTQYF
-	TRBV20-1	once	TRBJ2-3	TGCAGTGCTAGAGATTTTAAAGGCTGGGCCGTACGGAATACGCAGTATTTT	CSARDFKGWAVRNTQYF
TRBD1	TRBV5-1	few	TRBJ1-2	TGCGCCAGCAGCCCCCAGGGACAGGGTGGCGGCTATGGCTACACCTTC	CASSPQGQGGGYGYTF
-	TRBV20-1	few	TRBJ2-7	TGCAGTGCCCCCCAATGGGGGGGACAAAGCGAGCAGTACTTC	CSAPQWGGQSEQYF
TRBD1	TRBV29-1	-	TRBJ1-2	TGCAGCGTTGAAGGATACTACAGGGGGCAAAATGGCTACACCTTC	CSVEGYYRGQNGYTF
-	TRBV5-5	-	TRBJ2-7	TGTGCCAGCAGCTCGTCTCGGACGGGACTCTCCTACGAGCAGTACTTC	CASSSSRTGLSYEQYF
TRBD2	TRBV10-3	few	TRBJ2-1	TGTGCCACCGAGGGACTAGCGGGAAAGAATGAGCAGTTCTTC	CATEGLAGKNEQFF
-	TRBV19	-	TRBJ1-1	TGTGCCAGTAGTATGGAGGGAGTGGCTTTCTTT	CASSMEGVAFF
-	TRBV7-9	few	TRBJ2-7	TGTGCCAGCAGCTTACGGGGCGGTGACAGAGCCTACGAGCAGTACTTC	CASSLRGGDRAYEQYF
-	TRBV20-1	few	TRBJ2-7	TGCAGTGCTAGCAGACTAGATGTCTACGAGCAGTACTTC	CSASRLDVYEQYF
TRBD2	TRBV6-1	-	TRBJ2-3	TGTGCCAGCAGCCGATGGCGGGGGGGCTCTACAGATACGCAGTATTTT	CASSRWRGGSTDTQYF
-	TRBV7-8	-	TRBJ2-3	TGTGCCAGCAGCTTAGTTTGGTACACAGATACGCAGTATTTT	CASSLVWYTDTQYF
-	TRBV6-5	few	TRBJ2-5	TGTGCCAGCAGTGGCAAAGAGACCCAGTACTTC	CASSGKETQYF
-	TRBV4-2	few	TRBJ2-1	TGTGCCAGCAGCCAAGGGACAGTGGATGAGCAGTTCTTC	CASSQGTVDEQFF
TRBD2	TRBV13	many	TRBJ2-3	TGTGCCAGCAGCCCTCGGACTAGCGGCACAGATACGCAGTATTTT	CASSPRTSGTDTQYF
-	TRBV7-2	-	TRBJ2-7	TGTGCCAGCAGCTTATGGCACAGCTCCTACGAGCAGTACTTC	CASSLWHSSYEQYF
TRBD1	TRBV20-1	few	TRBJ1-5	TGCAGTGCTGCCGGGACAGAGAATCAGCCCCAGCATTTT	CSAAGTENQPQHF
-	TRBV6-2/TRBV6-3	few	TRBJ2-7	TGTGCCAGCAGTTACTCGGACAGCTCCTACGAGCAGTACTTC	CASSYSDSSYEQYF
-	TRBV12-3/TRBV12-4	few	TRBJ2-3	TGTGCCAGCAGTTTACGAGTACCAGATACGCAGTATTTT	CASSLRVPDTQYF
TRBD1	TRBV20-1	-	TRBJ2-7	TGCAGTGCCAGAAGACAGGGTGTCTACGAGCAGTACTTC	CSARRQGVYEQYF
TRBD1	TRBV5-1	few	TRBJ1-1	TGCGCCAGCAGCTCCGGACAGGGTTGGAACACTGAAGCTTTCTTT	CASSSGQGWNTEAFF